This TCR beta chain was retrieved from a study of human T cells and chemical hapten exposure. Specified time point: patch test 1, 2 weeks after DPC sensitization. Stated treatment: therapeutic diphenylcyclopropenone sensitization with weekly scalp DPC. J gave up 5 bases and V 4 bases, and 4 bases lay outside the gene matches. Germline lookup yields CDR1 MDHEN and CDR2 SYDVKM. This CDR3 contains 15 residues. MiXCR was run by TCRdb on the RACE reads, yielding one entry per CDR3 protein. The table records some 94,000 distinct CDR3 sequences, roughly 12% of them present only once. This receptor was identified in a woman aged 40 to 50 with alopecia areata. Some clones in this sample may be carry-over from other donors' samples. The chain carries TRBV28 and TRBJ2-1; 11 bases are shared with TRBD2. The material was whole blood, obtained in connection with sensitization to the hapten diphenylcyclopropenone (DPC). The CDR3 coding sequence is TGTGCCAGCAGTTCGACTAGCGGGAACCACAATGAGCAGTTCTTC. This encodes CASSSTSGNHNEQFF.